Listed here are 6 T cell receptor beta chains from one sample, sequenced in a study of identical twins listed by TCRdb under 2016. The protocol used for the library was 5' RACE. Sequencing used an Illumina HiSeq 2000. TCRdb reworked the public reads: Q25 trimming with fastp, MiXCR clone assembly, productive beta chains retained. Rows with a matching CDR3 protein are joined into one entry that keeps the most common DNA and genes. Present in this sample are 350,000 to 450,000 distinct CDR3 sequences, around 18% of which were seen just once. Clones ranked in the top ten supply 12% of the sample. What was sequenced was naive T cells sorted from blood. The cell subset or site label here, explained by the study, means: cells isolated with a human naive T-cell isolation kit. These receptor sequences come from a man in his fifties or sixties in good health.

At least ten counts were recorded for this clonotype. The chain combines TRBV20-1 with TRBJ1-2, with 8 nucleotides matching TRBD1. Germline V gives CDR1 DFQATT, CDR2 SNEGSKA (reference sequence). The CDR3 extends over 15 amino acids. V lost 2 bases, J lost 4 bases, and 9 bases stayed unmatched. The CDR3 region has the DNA TGCAGTGCTAGACCCCCGACAGGGGAGGGCTATGGCTACACCTTC. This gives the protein CSARPPTGEGYGYTF.

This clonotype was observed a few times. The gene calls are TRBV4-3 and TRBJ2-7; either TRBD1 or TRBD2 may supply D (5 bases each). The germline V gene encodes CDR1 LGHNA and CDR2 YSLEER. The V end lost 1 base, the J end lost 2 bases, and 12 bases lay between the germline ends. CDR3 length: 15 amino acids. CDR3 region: CASSQVLRGTYEQYF. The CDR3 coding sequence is TGCGCCAGCAGCCAAGTTTTGAGGGGAACCTACGAGCAGTACTTC.

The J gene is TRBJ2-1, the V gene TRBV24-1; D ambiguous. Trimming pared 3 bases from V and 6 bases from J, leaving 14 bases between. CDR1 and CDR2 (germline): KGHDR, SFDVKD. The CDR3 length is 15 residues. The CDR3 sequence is CATSDHEAIGNEQFF. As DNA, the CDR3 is TGTGCCACCAGTGATCATGAAGCAATAGGCAATGAGCAGTTCTTC.

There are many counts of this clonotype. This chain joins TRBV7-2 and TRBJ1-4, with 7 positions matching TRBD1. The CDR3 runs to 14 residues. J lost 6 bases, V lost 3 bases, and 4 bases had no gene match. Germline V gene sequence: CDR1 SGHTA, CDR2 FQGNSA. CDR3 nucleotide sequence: TGTGCCAGCAGCTTCGGACAGGTCCATGAAAAACTGTTTTTT. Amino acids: CASSFGQVHEKLFF.

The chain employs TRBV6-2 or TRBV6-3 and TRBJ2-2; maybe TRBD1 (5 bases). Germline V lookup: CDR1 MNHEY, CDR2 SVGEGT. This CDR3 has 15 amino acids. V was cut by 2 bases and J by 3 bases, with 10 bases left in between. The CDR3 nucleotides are TGTGCCAGCAGTTACGCTGGGGCGTACACCGGGGAGCTGTTTTTT. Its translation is CASSYAGAYTGELFF.

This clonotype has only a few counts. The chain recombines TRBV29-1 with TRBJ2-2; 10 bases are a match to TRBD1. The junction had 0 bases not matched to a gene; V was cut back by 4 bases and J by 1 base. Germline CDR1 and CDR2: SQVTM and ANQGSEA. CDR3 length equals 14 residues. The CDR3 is CSVGTGGNTGELFF. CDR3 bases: TGCAGCGTTGGGACAGGGGGGAACACCGGGGAGCTGTTTTTT.